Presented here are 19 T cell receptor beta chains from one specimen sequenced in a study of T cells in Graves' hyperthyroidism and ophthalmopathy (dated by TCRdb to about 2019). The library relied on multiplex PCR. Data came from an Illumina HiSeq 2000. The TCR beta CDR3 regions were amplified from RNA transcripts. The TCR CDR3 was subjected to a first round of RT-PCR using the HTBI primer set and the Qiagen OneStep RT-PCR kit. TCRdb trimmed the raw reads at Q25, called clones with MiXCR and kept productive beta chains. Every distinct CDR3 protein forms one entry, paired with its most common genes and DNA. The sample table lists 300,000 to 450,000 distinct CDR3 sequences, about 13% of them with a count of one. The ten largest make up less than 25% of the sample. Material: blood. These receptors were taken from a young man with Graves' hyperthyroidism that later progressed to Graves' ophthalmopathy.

CDR3: CASSLRLQGLSSRDGAFF. CDR3 DNA: TGCGCCAGCAGCTTGCGGTTACAGGGGCTTTCCTCCCGCGATGGAGCTTTCTTT. The rearrangement links TRBV5-1 to TRBJ1-1, with TRBD1 identical over 7 bases. Unmatched junction bases numbered 22, after V lost 1 base and J lost 10 bases. Germline loops: CDR1 SGHRS, CDR2 YFSETQ. The CDR3 sequence is 18 residues long.

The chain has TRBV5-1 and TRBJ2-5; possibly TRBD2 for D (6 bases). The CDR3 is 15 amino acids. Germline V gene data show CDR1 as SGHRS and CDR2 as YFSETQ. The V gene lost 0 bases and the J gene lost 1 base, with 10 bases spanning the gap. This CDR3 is CASSLAAGIQETQYF. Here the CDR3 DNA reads TGCGCCAGCAGCTTGGCCGCGGGGATCCAAGAGACCCAGTACTTC.

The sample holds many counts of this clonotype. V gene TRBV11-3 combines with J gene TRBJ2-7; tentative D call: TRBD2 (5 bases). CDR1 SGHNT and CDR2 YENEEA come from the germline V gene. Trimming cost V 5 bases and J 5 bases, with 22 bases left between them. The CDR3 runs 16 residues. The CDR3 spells CASSRRLLTTGDEQYF. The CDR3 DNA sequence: TGTGCCAGCAGCCGAAGACTTTTGACGACCGGGGACGAGCAGTACTTC.

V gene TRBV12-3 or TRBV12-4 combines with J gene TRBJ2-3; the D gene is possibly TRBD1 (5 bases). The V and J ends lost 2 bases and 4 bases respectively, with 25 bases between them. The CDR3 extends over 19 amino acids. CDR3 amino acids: CASSLKVGLGPSLADTQYF. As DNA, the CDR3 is TGTGCCAGCAGTTTAAAAGTTGGGCTGGGGCCGAGTTTAGCAGATACGCAGTATTTT.

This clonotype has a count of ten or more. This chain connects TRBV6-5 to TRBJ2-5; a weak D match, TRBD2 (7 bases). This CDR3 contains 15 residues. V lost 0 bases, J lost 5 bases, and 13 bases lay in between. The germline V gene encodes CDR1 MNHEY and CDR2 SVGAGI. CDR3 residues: CASSYSGGEWETQYF. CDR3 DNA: TGTGCCAGCAGTTACTCAGGGGGGGAATGGGAGACCCAGTACTTC.

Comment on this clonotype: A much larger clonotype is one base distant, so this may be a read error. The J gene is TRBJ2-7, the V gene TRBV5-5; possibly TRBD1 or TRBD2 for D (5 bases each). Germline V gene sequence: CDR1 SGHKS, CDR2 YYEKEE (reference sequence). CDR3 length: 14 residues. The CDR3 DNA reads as TGTGCCTGCAGCTTCGGGACCTGGAAAAACGAGCAGTACTTC. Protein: CACSFGTWKNEQYF.

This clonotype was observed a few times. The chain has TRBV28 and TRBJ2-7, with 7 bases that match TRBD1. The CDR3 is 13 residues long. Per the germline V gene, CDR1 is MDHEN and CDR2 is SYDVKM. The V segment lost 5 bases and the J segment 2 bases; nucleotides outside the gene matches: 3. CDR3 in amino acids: CASSEGQTYEQYF. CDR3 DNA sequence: TGTGCCAGCAGTGAGGGACAGACCTACGAGCAGTACTTC.

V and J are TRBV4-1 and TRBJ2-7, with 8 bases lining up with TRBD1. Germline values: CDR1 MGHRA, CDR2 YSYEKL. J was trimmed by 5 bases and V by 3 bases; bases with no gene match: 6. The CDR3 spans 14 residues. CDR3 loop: CASSHQGAGDEQYF. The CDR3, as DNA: TGCGCCAGCAGCCACCAGGGGGCAGGGGACGAGCAGTACTTC.

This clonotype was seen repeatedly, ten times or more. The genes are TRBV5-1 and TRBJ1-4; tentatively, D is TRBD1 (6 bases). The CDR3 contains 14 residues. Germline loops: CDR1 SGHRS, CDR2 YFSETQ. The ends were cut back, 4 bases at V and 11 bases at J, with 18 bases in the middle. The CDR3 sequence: CASSPRGGQDKLFF. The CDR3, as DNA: TGCGCCAGCAGCCCCCGGGGGGGGCAGGATAAACTGTTTTTT.

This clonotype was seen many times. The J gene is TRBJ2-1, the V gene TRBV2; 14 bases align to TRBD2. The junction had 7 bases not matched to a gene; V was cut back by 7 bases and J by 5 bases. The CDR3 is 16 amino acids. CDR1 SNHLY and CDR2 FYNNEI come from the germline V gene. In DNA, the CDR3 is TGTGCCAGCAAATCGACTAGCGGGGGGGCTAACAATGAGCAGTTCTTC. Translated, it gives CASKSTSGGANNEQFF.

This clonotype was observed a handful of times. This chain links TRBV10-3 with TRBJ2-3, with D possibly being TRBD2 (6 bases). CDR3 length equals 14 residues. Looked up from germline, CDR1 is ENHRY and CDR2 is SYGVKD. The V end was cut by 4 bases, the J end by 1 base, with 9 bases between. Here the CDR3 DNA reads TGTGCCATCAGTGTTAGCGGTGGCACAGATACGCAGTATTTT. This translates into CAISVSGGTDTQYF.

The CDR3 DNA is TGCGCCAGCAGCCAAGTTGGGCAGGGGACAGGGGTCGAGCAGTACTTC. This codes for CASSQVGQGTGVEQYF. The rearrangement joins TRBV4-1 to TRBJ2-7, with 10 nucleotides matching TRBD1. Germline V CDR1 and CDR2: MGHRA, YSYEKL. V shed 1 base and J 6 bases; nucleotides not matched to a gene: 9. CDR3 length equals 16 residues.

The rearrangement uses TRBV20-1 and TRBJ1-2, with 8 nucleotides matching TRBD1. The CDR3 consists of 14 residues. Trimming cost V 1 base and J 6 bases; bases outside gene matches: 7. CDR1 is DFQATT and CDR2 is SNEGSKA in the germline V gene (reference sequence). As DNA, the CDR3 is TGCAGTGCTAGAGCGGGACAGGATAGGGATGGCTACACCTTC. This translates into CSARAGQDRDGYTF.

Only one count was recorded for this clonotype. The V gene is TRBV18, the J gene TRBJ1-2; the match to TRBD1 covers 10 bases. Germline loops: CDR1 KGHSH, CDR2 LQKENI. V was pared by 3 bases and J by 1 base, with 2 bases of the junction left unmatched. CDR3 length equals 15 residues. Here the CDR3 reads CASSPDRGGNYGYTF. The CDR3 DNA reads TGTGCCAGCTCACCGGACAGGGGGGGTAACTATGGCTACACCTTC.

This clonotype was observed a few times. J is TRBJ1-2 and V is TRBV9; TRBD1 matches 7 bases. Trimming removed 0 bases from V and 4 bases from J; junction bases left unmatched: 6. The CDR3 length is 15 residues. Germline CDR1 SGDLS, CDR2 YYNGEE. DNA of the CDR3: TGTGCCAGCAGCGTAGGGTGGACAGGATCCTATGGCTACACCTTC. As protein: CASSVGWTGSYGYTF.

CDR3 nucleotides: TGCGCCAGCAGCCGAGGGACAGGGCCGAATCAGCCCCAGCATTTT. This codes for CASSRGTGPNQPQHF. V gene TRBV4-1 combines with J gene TRBJ1-5; 9 positions match TRBD1. Germline V CDR1 and CDR2: MGHRA, YSYEKL. J lost 4 bases, V lost 4 bases, and 5 bases had no gene match. The CDR3 length is 15 residues.

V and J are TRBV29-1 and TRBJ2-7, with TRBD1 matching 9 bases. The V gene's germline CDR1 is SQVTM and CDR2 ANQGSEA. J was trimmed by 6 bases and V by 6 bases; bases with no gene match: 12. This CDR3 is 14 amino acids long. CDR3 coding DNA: TGCAGCGTAGCCCTGGGACAGGGCGGCTTCGAGCAGTACTTC. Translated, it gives CSVALGQGGFEQYF.

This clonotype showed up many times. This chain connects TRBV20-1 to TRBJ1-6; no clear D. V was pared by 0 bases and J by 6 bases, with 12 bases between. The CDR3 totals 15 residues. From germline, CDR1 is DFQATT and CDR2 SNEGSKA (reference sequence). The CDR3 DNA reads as TGCAGTGCTAGAGATATCGCGACGCTTAATTCACCCCTCCACTTT. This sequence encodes CSARDIATLNSPLHF.

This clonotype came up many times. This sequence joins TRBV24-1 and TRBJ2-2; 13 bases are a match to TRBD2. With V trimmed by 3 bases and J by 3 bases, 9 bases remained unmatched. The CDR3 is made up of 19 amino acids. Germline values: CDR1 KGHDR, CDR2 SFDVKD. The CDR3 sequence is CATSDPRTSGGRYTGELFF. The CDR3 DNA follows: TGTGCCACCAGTGATCCACGGACTAGCGGGGGAAGATACACCGGGGAGCTGTTTTTT.